This T cell receptor (beta chain) was sequenced in a study of T cells after yellow fever vaccination. As for the study in general: Researchers used SMART-Seq v4 Ultra Low Input to prepare fractions that had low cell numbers. Findings and caveats of the study: The booster saw the reappearance of most primary-vaccination clones (about 95% CD4, around 88% CD8). Repertoires obtained by FACS sorting could include abundant clonotypes that entered as contaminants from the bulk population.

The TCR cDNA carried a universal primer site and UMIs from 5'RACE template switching. TCRdb used MiXCR to reprocess the 5' RACE reads, holding one entry per CDR3 protein. The table records hundreds of thousands of distinct CDR3 sequences, over 15% of them present only once. The CDR3 contains 17 residues. The germline CDR1 and CDR2 sequences are SGDLS and YYNGEE. The V gene lost 4 bases and the J gene lost 4 bases, with 20 bases spanning the gap. With respect to this clonotype: Its target is not known.

This chain joins TRBV9 and TRBJ2-2; D is tentatively TRBD1 or TRBD2 (6 bases each). The source was PBMCs, collected before the yellow fever booster vaccination. This sequence originates from a young man who received the YFV17D yellow fever vaccine. This CDR3 reads CASSSQRGVVRTGELFF. CDR3 bases: TGTGCCAGCAGCTCCCAAAGGGGGGTGGTTCGCACCGGGGAGCTGTTTTTT.